This TCR beta chain stems from a study of T cell repertoires in cytomegalovirus infection. Whole-study findings and limits: HLA-C-restricted, CMV-specific TCR beta clonotypes were dominant ex vivo.

This clonotype was seen more than once but under ten times. Its target is unknown. CDR3 size: 18 residues. Deletions cut 7 bases from V and 5 bases from J, with 29 bases between. Each CDR3 protein gets one entry after TCRdb re-called the reads with MiXCR. Found here are some 320,000 distinct CDR3 sequences, almost 30% of them singletons; the top ten hold about 19%. This sequence originates from a human donor in good health (CMV status not recorded). Some clones in this sample may be carry-over from other donors' samples. The V gene is TRBV12-3 or TRBV12-4, the J gene TRBJ2-5; possible D gene TRBD2, 7 bases. Sequencing used cultured PBMCs, obtained from culture after CMV antigen stimulation. The DNA of the CDR3 is TGTGCCAGCACCATGGTAGTATCCCGGGGGGCTACTAGGGAGACCCAGTACTTC. It codes for CASTMVVSRGATRETQYF.